The 6 T cell receptor beta chains given below trace back to one sample, sequenced in a study of cytomegalovirus exposure and HLA in healthy donors. The PCR used 60 Vbeta and 13 Jbeta primers. TCRdb's copy holds only in-frame clones and misses some; the assay was immunoSEQ multiplex PCR. The sample holds around 130,000 clones, roughly three quarters seen once. The sequenced material came from PBMCs. The source is a man between 25 and 39 years old in good health and CMV-seronegative.

This chain joins TRBV30 and TRBJ2-2, with a tentative D call TRBD1 (6 bases). Between the trimmed V and J ends, which lost 0 bases and 6 bases, there was a span of 14 bases. CDR1 and CDR2 (germline): GTSNPN, SVGIG (reference sequence). The CDR3 is 15 amino acids. CDR3 loop: CAWSVRQGLSGELFF. The CDR3 DNA sequence: TGTGCCTGGAGTGTTCGGCAGGGGCTGTCCGGGGAGCTGTTTTTT.

The chain recombines TRBV9 with TRBJ1-2; 9 nucleotides agree with TRBD1. There are 15 residues in the CDR3. The germline V gene encodes CDR1 SGDLS and CDR2 YYNGEE. The V and J ends lost 3 bases and 7 bases, in that order; junction bases with no gene match: 10. This CDR3 reads CASSARTGDLGGYTF. In DNA form, the CDR3 reads TGTGCCAGCAGCGCCCGGACAGGGGATTTAGGTGGCTACACCTTC.

This chain links TRBV6-5 with TRBJ2-7; 11 nucleotides agree with TRBD2. Germline CDR1 is MNHEY and CDR2 is SVGAGI. The CDR3 extends over 13 amino acids. The junction had 5 bases not matched to a gene; V was cut back by 6 bases and J by 7 bases. The CDR3 region has the DNA TGTGCCAGCAGCCGGACTAGCGGGTATGAGCAGTACTTC. Translating it yields CASSRTSGYEQYF.

This chain links TRBV29-1 with TRBJ2-1; 11 bases line up with TRBD2. J was trimmed by 9 bases and V by 3 bases; bases with no gene match: 1. The CDR3 is made up of 12 amino acids. Per germline, CDR1 SQVTM and CDR2 ANQGSEA. CDR3 coding DNA: TGCAGCGTTGAGACTAGCGGGGTTGAGCAGTTCTTC. This encodes CSVETSGVEQFF.

This rearrangement joins TRBV28 to TRBJ2-3, with D possibly being TRBD1 (6 bases). CDR3 length equals 13 residues. Trimming took 6 bases from V and 6 from J, leaving 13 bases between them. The germline gives CDR1 MDHEN, CDR2 SYDVKM. The CDR3 DNA reads TGTGCCAGCAGCTGGGACATTGGTGATACGCAGTATTTT. Protein product: CASSWDIGDTQYF.

This clone has just one count. Written as DNA, the CDR3 is TGCGCCAGCAGCAGCGGACAGGGGCTGACTGAAGCTTTCTTT. Amino acid sequence: CASSSGQGLTEAFF. This chain uses TRBV5-1 with TRBJ1-1; the match to TRBD1 covers 9 bases. The CDR3 has 14 amino acids. Germline values: CDR1 SGHRS, CDR2 YFSETQ. V lost 4 bases to trimming and J lost 5 bases; unmatched junction nucleotides: 6.